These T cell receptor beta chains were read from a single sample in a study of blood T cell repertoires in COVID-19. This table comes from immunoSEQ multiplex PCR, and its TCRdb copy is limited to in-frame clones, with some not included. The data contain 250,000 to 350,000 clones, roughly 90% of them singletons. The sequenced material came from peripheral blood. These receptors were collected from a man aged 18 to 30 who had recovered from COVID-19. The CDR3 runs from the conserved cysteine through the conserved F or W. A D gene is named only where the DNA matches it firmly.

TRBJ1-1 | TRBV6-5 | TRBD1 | CASSYQGAPRTEAFF | TGTGCCAGCAGTTACCAGGGGGCCCCGAGGACTGAAGCTTTCTTT
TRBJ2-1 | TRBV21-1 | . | CASSKARRQGAMGSYNEQFF | TGTGCCAGCAGCAAAGCGAGGAGGCAGGGGGCTATGGGATCCTACAATGAGCAGTTCTTC
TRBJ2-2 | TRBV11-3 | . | CASSLEGATGELFF | TGTGCCAGCAGCTTAGAAGGGGCAACCGGGGAGCTGTTTTTT
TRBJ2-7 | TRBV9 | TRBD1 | CASSVGQGLTYEQYF | TGTGCCAGCAGCGTAGGACAGGGTCTTACCTACGAGCAGTACTTC
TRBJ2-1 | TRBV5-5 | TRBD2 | CASSQGLAVYNEQFF | TGTGCCAGCAGCCAGGGACTAGCGGTCTACAATGAGCAGTTCTTC
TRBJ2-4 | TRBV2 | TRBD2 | CASTPQGLAGYPYYF | TGTGCCAGCACTCCCCAGGGACTAGCGGGATACCCCTACTACTTC
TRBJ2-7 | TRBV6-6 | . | CASSYGGASYEQYF | TGTGCCAGCAGTTACGGGGGGGCCTCCTACGAGCAGTACTTC
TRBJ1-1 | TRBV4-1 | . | CASSPTAGRPEAFF | TGCGCCAGCAGCCCGACGGCAGGCCGGCCTGAAGCTTTCTTT
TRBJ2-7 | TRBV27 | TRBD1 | CASSPHPGTGDEGSSYEQYF | TGTGCCAGCAGTCCTCACCCCGGGACAGGGGACGAGGGCAGCTCCTACGAGCAGTACTTC
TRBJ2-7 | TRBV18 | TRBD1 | CASSPGTAVSYEQYF | TGTGCCAGCTCACCTGGGACAGCCGTCTCCTACGAGCAGTACTTC
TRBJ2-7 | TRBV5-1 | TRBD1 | CASSLAPGGPYEQYF | TGCGCCAGCAGCTTGGCCCCAGGGGGCCCTTACGAGCAGTACTTC